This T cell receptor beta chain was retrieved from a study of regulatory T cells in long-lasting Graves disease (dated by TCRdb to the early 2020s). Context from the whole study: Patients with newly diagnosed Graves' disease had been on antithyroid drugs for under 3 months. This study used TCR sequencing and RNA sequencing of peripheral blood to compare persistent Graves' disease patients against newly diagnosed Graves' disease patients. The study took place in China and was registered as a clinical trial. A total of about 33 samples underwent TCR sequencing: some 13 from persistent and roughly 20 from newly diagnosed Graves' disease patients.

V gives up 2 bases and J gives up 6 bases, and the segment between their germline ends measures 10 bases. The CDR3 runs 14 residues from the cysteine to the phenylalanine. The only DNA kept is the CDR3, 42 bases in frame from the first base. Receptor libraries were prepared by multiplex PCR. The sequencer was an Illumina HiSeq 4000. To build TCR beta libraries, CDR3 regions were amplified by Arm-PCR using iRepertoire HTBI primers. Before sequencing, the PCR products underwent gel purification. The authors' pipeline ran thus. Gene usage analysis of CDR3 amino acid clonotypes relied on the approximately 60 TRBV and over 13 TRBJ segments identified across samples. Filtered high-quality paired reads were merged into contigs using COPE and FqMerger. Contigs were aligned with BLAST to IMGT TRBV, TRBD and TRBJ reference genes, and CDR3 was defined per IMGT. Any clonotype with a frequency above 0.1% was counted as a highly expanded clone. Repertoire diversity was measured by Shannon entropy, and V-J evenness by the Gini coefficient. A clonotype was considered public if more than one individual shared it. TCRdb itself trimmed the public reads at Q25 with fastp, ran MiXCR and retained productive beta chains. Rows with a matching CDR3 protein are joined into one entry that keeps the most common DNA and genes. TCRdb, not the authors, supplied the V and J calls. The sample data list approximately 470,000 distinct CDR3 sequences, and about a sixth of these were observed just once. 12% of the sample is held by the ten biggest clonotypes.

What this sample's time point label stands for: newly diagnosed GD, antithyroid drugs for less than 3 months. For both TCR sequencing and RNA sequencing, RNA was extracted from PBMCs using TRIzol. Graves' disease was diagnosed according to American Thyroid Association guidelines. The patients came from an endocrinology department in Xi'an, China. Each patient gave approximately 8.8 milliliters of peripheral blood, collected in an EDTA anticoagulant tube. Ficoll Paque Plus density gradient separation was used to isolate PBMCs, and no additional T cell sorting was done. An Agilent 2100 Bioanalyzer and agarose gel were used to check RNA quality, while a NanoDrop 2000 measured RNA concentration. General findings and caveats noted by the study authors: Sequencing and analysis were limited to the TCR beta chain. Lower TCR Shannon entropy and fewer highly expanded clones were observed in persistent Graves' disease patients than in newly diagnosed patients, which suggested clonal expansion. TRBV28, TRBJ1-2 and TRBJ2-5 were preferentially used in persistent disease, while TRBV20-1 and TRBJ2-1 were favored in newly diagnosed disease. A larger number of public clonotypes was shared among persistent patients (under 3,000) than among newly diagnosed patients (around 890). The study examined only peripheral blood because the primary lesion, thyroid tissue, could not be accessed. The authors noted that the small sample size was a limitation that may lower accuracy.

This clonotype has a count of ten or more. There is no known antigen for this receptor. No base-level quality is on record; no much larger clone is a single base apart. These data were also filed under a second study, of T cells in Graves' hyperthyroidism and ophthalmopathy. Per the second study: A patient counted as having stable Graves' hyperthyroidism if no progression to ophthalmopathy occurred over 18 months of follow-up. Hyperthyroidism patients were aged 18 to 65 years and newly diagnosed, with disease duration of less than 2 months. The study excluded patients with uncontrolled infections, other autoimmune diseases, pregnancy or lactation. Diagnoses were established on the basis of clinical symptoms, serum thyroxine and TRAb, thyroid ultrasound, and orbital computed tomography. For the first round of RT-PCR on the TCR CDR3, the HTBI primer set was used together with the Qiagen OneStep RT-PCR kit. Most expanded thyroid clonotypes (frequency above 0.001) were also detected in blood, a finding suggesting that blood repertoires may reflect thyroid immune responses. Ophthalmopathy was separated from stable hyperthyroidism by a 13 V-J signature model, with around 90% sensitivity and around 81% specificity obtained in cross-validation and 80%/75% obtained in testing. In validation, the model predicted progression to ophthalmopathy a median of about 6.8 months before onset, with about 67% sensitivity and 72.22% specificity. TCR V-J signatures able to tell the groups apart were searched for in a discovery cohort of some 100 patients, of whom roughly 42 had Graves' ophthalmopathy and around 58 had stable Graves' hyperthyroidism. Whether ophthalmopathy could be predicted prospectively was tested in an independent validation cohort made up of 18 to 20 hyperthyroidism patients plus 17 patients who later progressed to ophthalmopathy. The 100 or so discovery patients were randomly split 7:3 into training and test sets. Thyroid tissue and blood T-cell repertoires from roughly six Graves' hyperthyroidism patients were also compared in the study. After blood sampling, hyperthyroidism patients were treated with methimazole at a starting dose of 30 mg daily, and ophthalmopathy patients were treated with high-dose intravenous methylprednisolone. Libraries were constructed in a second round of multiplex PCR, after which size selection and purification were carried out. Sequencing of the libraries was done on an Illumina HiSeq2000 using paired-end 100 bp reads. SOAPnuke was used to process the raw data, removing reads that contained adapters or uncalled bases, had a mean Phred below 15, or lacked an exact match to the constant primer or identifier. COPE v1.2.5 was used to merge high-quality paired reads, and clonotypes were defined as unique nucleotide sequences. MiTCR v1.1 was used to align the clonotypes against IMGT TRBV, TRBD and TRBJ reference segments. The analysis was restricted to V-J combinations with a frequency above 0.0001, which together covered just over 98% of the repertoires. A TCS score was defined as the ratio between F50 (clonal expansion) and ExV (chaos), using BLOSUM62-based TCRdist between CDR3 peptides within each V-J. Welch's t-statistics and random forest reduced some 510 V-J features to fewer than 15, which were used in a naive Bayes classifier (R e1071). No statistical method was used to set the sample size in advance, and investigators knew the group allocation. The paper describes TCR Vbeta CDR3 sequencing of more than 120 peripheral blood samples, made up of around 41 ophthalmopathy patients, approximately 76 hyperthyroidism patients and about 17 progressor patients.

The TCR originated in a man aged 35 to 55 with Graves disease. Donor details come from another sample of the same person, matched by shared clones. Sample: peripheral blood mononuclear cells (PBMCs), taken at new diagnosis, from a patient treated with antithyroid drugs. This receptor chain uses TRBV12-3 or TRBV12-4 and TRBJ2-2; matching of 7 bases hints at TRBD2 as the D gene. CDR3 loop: CASSLQGRAGELFF. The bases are TGTGCCAGCAGTTTACAGGGGAGGGCCGGGGAGCTGTTTTTT.